This T cell receptor (beta chain) emerged from a study of OX40 agonist ivuxolimab in advanced cancers. Study-wide context: Patients enrolled in dose escalation were diagnosed with hepatocellular carcinoma, melanoma, renal cell or head and neck cancer.

Researchers took blood at baseline, on cycle 4 day 1, and on cycle 7 day 1. Germline-derived CDR1 and CDR2 are SGHAT and FQNNGV. Trimming took 3 bases from V and 4 from J; bases not matched to a gene: 8. The CDR3 has 15 amino acids. Some clones are missing from TCRdb's copy, which holds only in-frame ones; the method was immunoSEQ multiplex PCR. Of 90,000 to 100,000 clones in the sample, less than 90% are singletons; the top ten hold 0.82%. J is TRBJ2-5 and V is TRBV11-2; 7 nucleotides agree with TRBD1. The input for sequencing was CD4+ or CD8+ T cells sorted from blood, taken in a trial of the OX40 agonist ivuxolimab. The clonotype comes from an adult with an advanced solid tumor such as melanoma, head and neck, liver or kidney cancer. The CDR3 sequence is CASSFGQASRETQYF. In DNA form, the CDR3 reads TGTGCCAGCAGCTTCGGACAGGCATCTCGAGAGACCCAGTACTTC.